What follows are 6 T cell receptor beta chains derived from one specimen sequenced in a study of cytomegalovirus exposure and HLA in healthy donors. The PCR used 60 Vbeta and 13 Jbeta primers. The data were produced by immunoSEQ multiplex PCR, yet TCRdb's version contains in-frame clones alone and is incomplete. The sample shows 85,000 to 95,000 clones, roughly 72% of them seen only once. The sequenced material came from PBMCs. These receptor sequences come from a man aged 30 to 39 in good health and CMV-seropositive.

This clone was seen a handful of times. This chain connects TRBV7-2 to TRBJ2-1; 11 bases are a match to TRBD2. Losses at the gene ends were 4 bases for V and 2 bases for J; bases not matched to a gene: 1. The CDR3 runs to 15 residues. CDR1 and CDR2 from the germline V gene are SGHTA and FQGNSA. CDR3 nucleotide sequence: TGTGCCAGCAGCTGGGGACTAGCGGCCTACAATGAGCAGTTCTTC. It is translated as CASSWGLAAYNEQFF. Looking up the rest from reference TRBV7-2 and TRBJ2-1 gives the full variable domain: GAGVSQSPSNKVTEKGKDVELRCDPISGHTALYWYRQSLGQGLEFLIYFQGNSAPDKSGLPSDRFSAERTGGSVSTLTIQRTQQEDSAVYLCASSWGLAAYNEQFFGPGTRLTVL.

This clone has a handful of counts. The chain joins TRBV4-2 to TRBJ2-3; 10 positions match TRBD1. V dropped 4 bases and J dropped 1; count of bases not matched to a gene: 5. This CDR3 comprises 16 residues. The germline gives CDR1 LGHNA, CDR2 YNFKEQ. Here the CDR3 reads CASSPRGQGRTDTQYF. DNA of the CDR3: TGTGCCAGCAGCCCTAGGGGACAGGGGCGCACAGATACGCAGTATTTT.

This chain uses TRBV19 with TRBJ2-1; the D is unclear. The CDR3 covers 11 residues. In germline, CDR1 is LNHDA, CDR2 SQIVND (reference sequence). Deletions cut 4 bases from V and 7 bases from J, with 5 bases between. CDR3 residues: CASSNGNEQFF. CDR3 coding DNA: TGTGCCAGTAGTAACGGTAATGAGCAGTTCTTC.

This rearrangement joins TRBV19 to TRBJ2-5; TRBD2 matches at 7 bases. V gave up 3 bases and J gave up 1 base; unmatched junction bases: 5. Germline CDR1 is LNHDA and CDR2 is SQIVND (reference sequence). This CDR3 is 15 amino acids long. CDR3: CASSMGWGGQETQYF. DNA for the CDR3: TGTGCCAGTAGTATGGGGTGGGGGGGCCAAGAGACCCAGTACTTC.

The chain joins TRBV6-5 to TRBJ1-4; D remains unclear. V was pared by 11 bases and J by 3 bases, with 13 bases between. Germline CDR1 and CDR2: MNHEY and SVGAGI. This CDR3 has 13 amino acids. In nucleotides, the CDR3 is TGTGCCTCAAAGCGGGCGGCTAATGAAAAACTGTTTTTT. Its translation is CASKRAANEKLFF.

The rearrangement links TRBV9 to TRBJ2-2, with 8 bases matching TRBD2. From germline, CDR1 is SGDLS and CDR2 YYNGEE. This CDR3 region has 18 residues. V gave up 4 bases and J gave up 4 bases; unmatched junction bases: 15. In nucleotides, the CDR3 is TGTGCCAGCAGCCTCCGGGAGGGCGGGGCCGACGGCACCGGGGAGCTGTTTTTT. Translated, it gives CASSLREGGADGTGELFF.